The source of this TCR beta chain is a study of blood T cell repertoires in COVID-19. As for the study in general: Sources were T cells, B-cell-depleted T cells, or PBMCs; the material itself was cDNA or gDNA.

Original methodology: It was from reference gene primer amplification that nucleated cell counts were estimated. The data were produced by immunoSEQ multiplex PCR, yet TCRdb's version contains in-frame clones alone and is incomplete. That table supplies the V and J calls and clone size; D and trimming were determined from the DNA. The sample lists 230,000 or so clones; nearly 90% were seen once. The Seattle patients, enrolled during active infection, were followed longitudinally. Germline V CDR1 and CDR2: SNHLY, FYNNEI. CDR3 length equals 15 residues. With 5 bases removed from V and 5 bases from J, the gap between germline ends came to 13 bases.

The receptor's source is a woman aged 60-70 years with COVID-19, enrolled during active disease. Specimen: peripheral blood. This rearrangement joins TRBV2 to TRBJ2-6; maybe TRBD2 (5 bases). The CDR3 bases are TGTGCCAGCAGTCCGTCCGGGGTGCGGGCCAACGTCCTGACTTTC. This encodes CASSPSGVRANVLTF.